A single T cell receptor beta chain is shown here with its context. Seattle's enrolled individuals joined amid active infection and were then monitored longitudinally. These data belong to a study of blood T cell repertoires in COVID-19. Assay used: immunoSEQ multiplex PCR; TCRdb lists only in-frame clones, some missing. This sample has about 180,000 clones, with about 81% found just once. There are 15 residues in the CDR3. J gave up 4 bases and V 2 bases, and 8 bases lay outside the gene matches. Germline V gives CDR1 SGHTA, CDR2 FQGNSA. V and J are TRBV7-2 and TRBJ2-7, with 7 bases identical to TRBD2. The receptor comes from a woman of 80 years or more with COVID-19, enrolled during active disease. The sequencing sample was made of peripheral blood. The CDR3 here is CASSLLPAGAYEQYF. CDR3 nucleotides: TGTGCCAGCAGCTTATTGCCCGCGGGAGCTTACGAGCAGTACTTC.